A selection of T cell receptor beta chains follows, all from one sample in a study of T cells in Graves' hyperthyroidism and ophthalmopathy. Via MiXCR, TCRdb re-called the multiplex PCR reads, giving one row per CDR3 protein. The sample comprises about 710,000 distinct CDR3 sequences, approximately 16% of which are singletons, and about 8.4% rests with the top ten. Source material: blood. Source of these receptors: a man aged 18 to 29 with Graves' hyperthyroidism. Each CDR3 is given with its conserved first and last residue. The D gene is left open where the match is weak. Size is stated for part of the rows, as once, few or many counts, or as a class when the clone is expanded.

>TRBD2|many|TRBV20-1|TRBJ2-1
TGCAGTGCTAGATTGGCTAGCGGGAGTACAAATGAGCAGTTCTTC
CSARLASGSTNEQFF
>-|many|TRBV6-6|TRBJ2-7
TGTGCCAGCAGTTACGGGGCAGGCCAAATATACGAGCAGTACTTC
CASSYGAGQIYEQYF
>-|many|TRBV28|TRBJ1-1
TGTGCCAGCAGTTTGGACGGAGGGTTCACTGAAGCTTTCTTT
CASSLDGGFTEAFF
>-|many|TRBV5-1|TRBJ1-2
TGCGCCAGCAGCTATCAAAACCCCAGGGTGGATGGCTACACCTTC
CASSYQNPRVDGYTF
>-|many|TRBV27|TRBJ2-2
TGTGCCAGCACCCCGTGGCTGGGGCGCAGCAACGGGGAGCTGTTTTTT
CASTPWLGRSNGELFF
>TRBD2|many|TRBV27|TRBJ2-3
TGTGCCAGCAGTTCGGCGGTAGCGGGAGGTGCTACTAGCACAGATACGCAGTATTTT
CASSSAVAGGATSTDTQYF
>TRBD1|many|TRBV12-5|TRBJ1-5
TGTGCTAGTGGTTTGGCGGCAGGGGGAGGGGGTCAGCCCCAGCATTTT
CASGLAAGGGGQPQHF
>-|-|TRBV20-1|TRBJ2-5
TGCAGTGCTAGAGATCTAAGGGCGGCCTCGGCCCAGTACTTC
CSARDLRAASAQYF
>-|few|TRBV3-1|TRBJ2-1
TGTGCCAGCAGCCAAGATGGAGGGGGTCGGTTCTTC
CASSQDGGGRFF
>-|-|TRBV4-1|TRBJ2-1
TGCGCCAGCAGCCAAGGGGGTTGGTCTCGCAATGAGCAGTTCTTC
CASSQGGWSRNEQFF
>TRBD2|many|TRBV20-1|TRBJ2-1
TGCAGTGCTAGTTTAGCGGGAGGACGCAATGAGCAGTTCTTC
CSASLAGGRNEQFF
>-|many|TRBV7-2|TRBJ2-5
TGTGCCAGCAGCTTAACCAGGGCCGCGACCCAGTACTTC
CASSLTRAATQYF
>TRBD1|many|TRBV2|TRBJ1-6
TGTGCCAGTACCGGGACAGGGAGTTCACCCCTCCACTTT
CASTGTGSSPLHF
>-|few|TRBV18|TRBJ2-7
TGTGCCAGCTCACTCGGGGCGACTACAGACTACGAGCAGTACTTC
CASSLGATTDYEQYF
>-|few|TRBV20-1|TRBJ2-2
TGCAGTGCCCAAGCCTCGAGGCGTGCCACCGGGGAGCTGTTTTTT
CSAQASRRATGELFF
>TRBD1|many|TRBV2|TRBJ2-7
TGTGCCAGCAGCGCTGACAGGGGAACCTACGAGCAGTACTTC
CASSADRGTYEQYF
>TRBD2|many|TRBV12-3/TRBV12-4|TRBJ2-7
TGTGCCAGCAACCAGCGGGGAACCAACGAGCAGTACTTC
CASNQRGTNEQYF
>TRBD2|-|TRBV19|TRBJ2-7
TGTGCCAGTAGTAATCCGGGACTAGGTCGGCACGAGCAGTACTTC
CASSNPGLGRHEQYF
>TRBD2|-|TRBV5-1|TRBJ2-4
TGCGCCAGCACCGCCGGTGGGAGCGGGATGGCCAAAAACATTCAGTACTTC
CASTAGGSGMAKNIQYF
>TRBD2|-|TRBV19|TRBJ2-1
TGTGCCAGTAGTATGCTAGCGGCCAACTCCTACAATGAGCAGTTCTTC
CASSMLAANSYNEQFF
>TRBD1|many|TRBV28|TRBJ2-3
TGTGCCAGCAGCACAGGGGGCCGGGGGCGAAATACGCAGTATTTT
CASSTGGRGRNTQYF
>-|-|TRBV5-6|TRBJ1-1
TGTGCCAGCAGCCGCTTGGGGGACGACACTGAAGCTTTCTTT
CASSRLGDDTEAFF
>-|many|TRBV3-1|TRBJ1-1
TGTGCCAGCAGCCTTACCTTGGGGCAAGAAGCTTTCTTT
CASSLTLGQEAFF
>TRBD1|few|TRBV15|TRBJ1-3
TGTGCCACCAGCAGGGGGACAGCTGGAAACACCATATATTTT
CATSRGTAGNTIYF
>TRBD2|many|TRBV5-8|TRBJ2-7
TGTGCCAGCAGCTTGGCTCTAGCGGGAGGCACCAAGCAGTACTTC
CASSLALAGGTKQYF
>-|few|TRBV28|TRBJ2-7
TGTGCCAGCAGTTCCCCGGGAGAGGGGCTCTCTGAGCAGTACTTC
CASSSPGEGLSEQYF
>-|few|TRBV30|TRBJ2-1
TGTGCCTGGGTAACTACGAATGAGCAGTTCTTC
CAWVTTNEQFF
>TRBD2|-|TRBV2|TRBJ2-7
TGTGCCAGCACGGATCTAGGACTAGCGGGCACAACCTACGAGCAGTACTTC
CASTDLGLAGTTYEQYF
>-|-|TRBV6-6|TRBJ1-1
TGTGCCAGCAGTTACTCCGGGGCCCAAGCCGAAGCTTTCTTT
CASSYSGAQAEAFF